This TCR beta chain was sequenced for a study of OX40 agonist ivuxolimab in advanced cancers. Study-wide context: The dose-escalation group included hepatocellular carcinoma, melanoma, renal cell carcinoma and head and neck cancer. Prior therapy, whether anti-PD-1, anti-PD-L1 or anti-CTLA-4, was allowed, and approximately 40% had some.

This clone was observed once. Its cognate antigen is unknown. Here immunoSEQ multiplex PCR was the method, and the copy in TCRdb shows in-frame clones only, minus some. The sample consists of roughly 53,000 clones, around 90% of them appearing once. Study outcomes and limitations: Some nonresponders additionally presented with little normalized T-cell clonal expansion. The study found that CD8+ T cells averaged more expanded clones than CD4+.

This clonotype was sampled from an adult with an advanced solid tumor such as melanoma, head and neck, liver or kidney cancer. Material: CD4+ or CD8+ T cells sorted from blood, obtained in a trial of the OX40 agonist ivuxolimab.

CDR3 nucleotide sequence: TGTGCCAGCAGAGGGGCCCAAACCGCCGGGGAGCTGTTTTTT. Protein sequence: CASRGAQTAGELFF. The chain joins TRBV5-4 to TRBJ2-2; a possible D gene is TRBD1 (5 bases). Per germline, CDR1 SGHNT and CDR2 YYREEE (reference sequence). This CDR3 has 14 residues. Trimming removed 5 bases from V and 6 bases from J, with 14 bases in between.